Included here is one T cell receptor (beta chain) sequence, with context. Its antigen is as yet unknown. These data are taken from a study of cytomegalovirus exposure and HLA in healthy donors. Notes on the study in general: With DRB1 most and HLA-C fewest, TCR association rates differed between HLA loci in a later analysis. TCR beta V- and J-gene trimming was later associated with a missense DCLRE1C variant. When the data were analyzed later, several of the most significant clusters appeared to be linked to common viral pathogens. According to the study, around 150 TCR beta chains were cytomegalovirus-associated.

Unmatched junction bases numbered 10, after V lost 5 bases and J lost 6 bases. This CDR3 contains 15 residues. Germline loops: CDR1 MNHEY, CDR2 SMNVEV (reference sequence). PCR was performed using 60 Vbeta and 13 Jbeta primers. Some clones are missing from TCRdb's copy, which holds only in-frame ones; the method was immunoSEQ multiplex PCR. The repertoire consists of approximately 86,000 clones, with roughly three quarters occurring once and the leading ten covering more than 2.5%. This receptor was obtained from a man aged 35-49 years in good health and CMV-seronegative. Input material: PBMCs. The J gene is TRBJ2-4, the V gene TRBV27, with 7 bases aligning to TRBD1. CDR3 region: CASSIETGSVNIQYF. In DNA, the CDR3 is TGTGCCAGCAGTATCGAGACAGGGTCTGTAAACATTCAGTACTTC.